Given below is one T cell receptor beta chain in context. The sample belongs to a study of blood T cell repertoires in COVID-19. Study-level information: Sites across the United States, Italy and Spain contributed samples from acute and convalescent COVID-19. PBMCs, B-cell-depleted T cells, or T cells provided the cDNA or gDNA that made up the material.

Trimming stripped 4 bases from V and 0 bases from J, with 9 bases between. The CDR3 has 15 residues. Germline V gene data show CDR1 as LGHDT and CDR2 as YNNKEL (reference sequence). Under the authors' procedure: Estimation of nucleated cell counts relied on the amplification of reference gene primers. Measured with immunoSEQ multiplex PCR; TCRdb has only the in-frame clones, and not every one. D and trimming come from the DNA, and the V and J calls and clone size come from that table. The sample consists of about 70,000 clones, over 75% of them appearing once. The source material was peripheral blood. V usage is TRBV3-1 (or the pseudogene TRBV3-2) and J usage is TRBJ2-2; tentatively, D is TRBD1 (6 bases). The TCR originated in a man older than 75 with acute or convalescent COVID-19. CDR3 region: CASSLKGANTGELFF. The CDR3 nucleotides are TGTGCCAGCAGCCTCAAGGGGGCGAACACCGGGGAGCTGTTTTTT.